This TCR beta chain was sequenced during a study of blood T cells in healthy people across ages. The length of the CDR3 is 14 residues. The V gene's germline CDR1 is SGHTA and CDR2 FQGNSA. Trimming shortened V by 4 bases and J by 3 bases, and 13 bases separated the two germline ends. A J-beta primer mix and a sample-barcoded 5' primer were used in a second PCR of roughly 6 to 11 cycles. Every cDNA was tagged by a template-switch adaptor with 12 random nucleotides. TCRdb re-analysed the 5' RACE reads in MiXCR, keeping a single row per CDR3 protein. The data contain over a million distinct CDR3 sequences, less than 25% of them singletons. There were at least 6 micrograms of total RNA extracted from every sample. This clonotype was counted at least ten times. These sequences were also reported in another study, on T cells of mothers and their children. From that paper: With unrelated pairs as the comparison, related mother-child pairs had a slightly higher overlap that was not significant. The authors identified no persistent microchimeric T cell clones.

Sequencing was done on a sample of blood. The origin of this receptor is a girl aged 2-10 years in good health. The gene calls are TRBV7-2 and TRBJ2-7; tentatively, D is TRBD2 (6 bases). The DNA for the CDR3 is TGTGCCAGCAGCTATGCCGGGAGTTACTACGAGCAGTACTTC. It encodes CASSYAGSYYEQYF.